This is a list of T cell receptor beta chains from one sample in a study of cytomegalovirus exposure and HLA in healthy donors. Sequenced by immunoSEQ multiplex PCR; TCRdb stores in-frame clones only, minus some. Here the sample spans over 85,000 clones, around 82% being singletons. The specimen was PBMCs. Receptors were obtained from a man in his forties or fifties in good health and CMV-seronegative. CDR3s include the opening cysteine and the closing phenylalanine or tryptophan. The D gene is left open where the match is weak. A clone size is listed for some rows: how often the clone was seen (once, few, many), or a class if it is expanded.

V gene	D gene	J gene	clone size	CDR3 protein	CDR3 DNA
TRBV28	TRBD2	TRBJ2-7	.	CASSLLPASGSYEQYF	TGTGCCAGCAGTTTATTGCCGGCTAGCGGATCCTACGAGCAGTACTTC
TRBV28	.	TRBJ1-1	.	CASSIGGLDTEAFF	TGTGCCAGCAGCATAGGAGGGCTGGACACTGAAGCTTTCTTT
TRBV29-1	.	TRBJ2-1	.	CSVVVSEQFF	TGCAGCGTTGTAGTTAGTGAGCAGTTCTTC
TRBV28	TRBD1	TRBJ1-6	.	CASSSPPGQGNTLHF	TGTGCCAGCAGTTCACCCCCCGGACAGGGCAACACCCTCCACTTT
TRBV5-1	.	TRBJ1-4	.	CASSLVGRVDEKLFF	TGCGCCAGCAGCTTGGTGGGCAGGGTAGATGAAAAACTGTTTTTT
TRBV19	.	TRBJ2-7	once	CASSMSRGDSYEQYF	TGTGCCAGTAGTATGTCCAGGGGAGACTCCTACGAGCAGTACTTC
TRBV5-1	.	TRBJ2-3	.	CASSPVRTDTQYF	TGCGCCAGCAGCCCGGTCCGCACAGATACGCAGTATTTT
TRBV30	.	TRBJ1-6	few	CAWTAGNSSPLHF	TGTGCCTGGACGGCAGGGAATAGTTCACCCCTCCACTTT
TRBV30	.	TRBJ2-7	.	CAWSPAYEQYF	TGTGCCTGGAGTCCAGCGTACGAGCAGTACTTC
TRBV12-2	.	TRBJ1-1	.	CASRYRTGPEAFF	TGTGCAAGTCGCTATCGTACAGGGCCTGAAGCTTTCTTT
TRBV6-6	TRBD2	TRBJ2-3	few	CASSTWDYTDTQYF	TGTGCCAGCAGTACCTGGGACTACACAGATACGCAGTATTTT
TRBV10-3	TRBD1	TRBJ1-1	.	CAISTGTVEAFF	TGTGCCATCAGTACGGGGACAGTTGAAGCTTTCTTT
TRBV5-1	.	TRBJ2-7	.	CASSLTTGREQYF	TGCGCCAGCAGCTTGACTACAGGGCGCGAGCAGTACTTC
TRBV6-1	.	TRBJ1-2	medium-sized	CASSEGGYYGYTF	TGTGCCAGCAGTGAAGGCGGCTACTATGGCTACACCTTC
TRBV5-8	TRBD2	TRBJ2-7	few	CASSFPGTSGPSYEQYF	TGTGCCAGCAGCTTCCCAGGGACTAGCGGGCCCTCCTACGAGCAGTACTTC
TRBV15	.	TRBJ2-2	.	CATSRGGPNTGELFF	TGTGCCACCAGCAGGGGCGGGCCGAACACCGGGGAGCTGTTTTTT
TRBV6-5	TRBD1	TRBJ1-6	.	CASSYGGQDSPLHF	TGTGCCAGCAGTTACGGAGGACAGGATTCACCCCTCCACTTT
TRBV7-2	.	TRBJ1-5	few	CASSLATNQPQHF	TGTGCCAGCAGCTTAGCAACTAATCAGCCCCAGCATTTT
TRBV2	.	TRBJ1-2	.	CASSLARVGPHGYTF	TGTGCCAGCAGTCTCGCGAGGGTTGGACCACACGGCTACACCTTC
TRBV23-1	TRBD2	TRBJ2-1	.	CASSQIGRGSWPWNEQFF	TGCGCCAGCAGTCAAATCGGGCGCGGGAGCTGGCCGTGGAATGAGCAGTTCTTC
TRBV28	TRBD1	TRBJ2-2	few	CASSDRDRGRTGELFF	TGTGCCAGCTCCGACCGGGACAGGGGGCGCACCGGGGAGCTGTTTTTT
TRBV29-1	.	TRBJ2-1	.	CSVFYYNEQFF	TGCAGCGTTTTCTACTACAATGAGCAGTTCTTC
TRBV5-1	.	TRBJ2-7	.	CASRHDSRFSYEQYF	TGCGCCAGCAGACACGACTCGCGATTTTCCTACGAGCAGTACTTC
TRBV27	TRBD1	TRBJ1-2	.	CASSFGQGIYGYTF	TGTGCCAGCAGCTTTGGACAGGGGATCTATGGCTACACCTTC
TRBV7-2	TRBD1	TRBJ1-2	.	CASSLALRQGADGYTF	TGTGCCAGCAGCTTAGCGTTACGGCAGGGGGCCGATGGCTACACCTTC
TRBV5-1	TRBD2	TRBJ2-1	once	CASSSTVSGGAGNEQFF	TGCGCCAGCAGCTCAACCGTTAGCGGGGGGGCGGGCAATGAGCAGTTCTTC
TRBV7-4	.	TRBJ2-1	medium-sized	CASSFLQGSYEQFF	TGTGCCAGCAGCTTTCTACAGGGATCCTATGAGCAGTTCTTC
TRBV6-4	TRBD2	TRBJ2-1	few	CASSETSGSLDEQFF	TGTGCCAGCAGTGAGACTAGCGGGAGCTTGGATGAGCAGTTCTTC
TRBV6-6	TRBD1	TRBJ2-7	.	CASSYSQGANSYEQYF	TGTGCCAGCAGTTACTCGCAGGGGGCGAACTCCTACGAGCAGTACTTC
TRBV28	TRBD1	TRBJ2-7	.	CASIPGTVNYEQYF	TGTGCCAGCATCCCCGGGACAGTGAACTACGAGCAGTACTTC
TRBV28	.	TRBJ2-7	.	CASSLARSYEQYF	TGTGCCAGCAGTTTGGCTAGATCCTACGAGCAGTACTTC
TRBV2	.	TRBJ2-7	.	CASSPYGVSSYEQYF	TGTGCCAGCAGCCCCTACGGGGTCAGCTCCTACGAGCAGTACTTC
TRBV15	.	TRBJ2-6	once	CATSGAYSGANVLTF	TGTGCCACCAGCGGTGCCTACTCTGGGGCCAACGTCCTGACTTTC
TRBV19	TRBD1	TRBJ1-5	few	CASSGQGGGQPQHF	TGTGCCAGCTCCGGACAGGGGGGCGGTCAGCCCCAGCATTTT
TRBV5-1	.	TRBJ2-6	.	CASSSNPLGASGANVLTF	TGCGCCAGCAGCTCGAATCCGCTGGGGGCGTCTGGGGCCAACGTCCTGACTTTC
TRBV28	TRBD1	TRBJ1-6	.	CANRQGESSPLHF	TGTGCCAACAGACAGGGGGAAAGTTCACCCCTCCACTTT
TRBV5-4	TRBD1	TRBJ2-7	.	CASSLAGGNEQYF	TGTGCCAGCAGCTTGGCAGGGGGCAACGAGCAGTACTTC
TRBV28	.	TRBJ2-4	.	CASSSLKTGSTKNIQYF	TGTGCCAGCAGTTCCCTCAAAACAGGGTCTACCAAAAACATTCAGTACTTC
TRBV29-1	.	TRBJ2-3	.	CSVESGITDTQYF	TGCAGCGTTGAATCAGGAATCACAGATACGCAGTATTTT
TRBV28	TRBD1	TRBJ1-1	.	CASSRTGGWTEAFF	TGTGCCAGCAGTCGAACAGGGGGCTGGACTGAAGCTTTCTTT
TRBV28	.	TRBJ1-1	few	CASAGRSNTEAFF	TGTGCCAGCGCGGGACGGTCGAACACTGAAGCTTTCTTT
TRBV6-4	.	TRBJ1-4	.	CASSDSAGTLFF	TGTGCCAGCAGTGACTCCGCAGGCACACTGTTTTTT
TRBV19	.	TRBJ2-5	few	CASSIHRATQETQYF	TGTGCCAGTAGTATTCACAGGGCCACCCAAGAGACCCAGTACTTC
TRBV6-5	.	TRBJ1-1	.	CASSYRQYTEAFF	TGTGCCAGCAGTTACCGCCAGTACACTGAAGCTTTCTTT
TRBV19	.	TRBJ2-7	.	CASSRSDSYEQYF	TGTGCCAGTAGTAGGTCCGACAGTTACGAGCAGTACTTC